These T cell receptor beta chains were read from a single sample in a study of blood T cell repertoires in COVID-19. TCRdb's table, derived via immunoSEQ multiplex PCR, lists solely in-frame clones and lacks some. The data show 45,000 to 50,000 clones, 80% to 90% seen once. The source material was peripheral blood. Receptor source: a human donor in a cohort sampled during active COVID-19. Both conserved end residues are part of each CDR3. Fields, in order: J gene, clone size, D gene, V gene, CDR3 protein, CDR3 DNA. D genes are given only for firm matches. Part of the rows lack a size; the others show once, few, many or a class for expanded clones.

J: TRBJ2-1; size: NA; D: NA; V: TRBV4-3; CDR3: CASSQDGNRYNEQFF; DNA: TGCGCCAGCAGCCAAGACGGAAACAGATACAATGAGCAGTTCTTC
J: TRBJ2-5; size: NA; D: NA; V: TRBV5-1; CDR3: CASSPWRSPAQETQYF; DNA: TGCGCCAGCAGCCCTTGGCGGTCCCCGGCCCAAGAGACCCAGTACTTC
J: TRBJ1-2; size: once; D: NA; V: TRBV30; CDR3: CAWSVIGWDIETPNYGYTF; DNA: TGTGCCTGGAGTGTAATAGGTTGGGACATCGAGACCCCAAACTATGGCTACACCTTC
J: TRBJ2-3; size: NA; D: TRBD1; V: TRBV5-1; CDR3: CASSLGQGAASTDTQYF; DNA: TGCGCCAGCAGCTTAGGTCAGGGGGCGGCTAGCACAGATACGCAGTATTTT
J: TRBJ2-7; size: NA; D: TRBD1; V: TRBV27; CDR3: CASSAGTGSYEQYF; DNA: TGTGCCAGCAGTGCCGGGACAGGATCCTACGAGCAGTACTTC
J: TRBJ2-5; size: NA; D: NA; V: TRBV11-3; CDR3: CASSLDSGTQYF; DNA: TGTGCCAGCAGCTTAGACAGCGGGACCCAGTACTTC
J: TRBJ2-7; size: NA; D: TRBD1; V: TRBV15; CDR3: CATSRDRTTGATREQYF; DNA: TGTGCCACCAGCAGAGATAGGACGACAGGGGCAACGAGGGAGCAGTACTTC
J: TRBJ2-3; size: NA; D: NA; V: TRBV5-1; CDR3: CASSLAWGGSRDTQYF; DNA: TGCGCCAGCAGCTTGGCCTGGGGGGGCTCCCGAGATACGCAGTATTTT
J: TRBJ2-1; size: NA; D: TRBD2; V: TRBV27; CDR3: CASSLGPGLAGDYNEQFF; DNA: TGTGCCAGCAGTTTAGGCCCCGGACTAGCGGGGGACTACAATGAGCAGTTCTTC
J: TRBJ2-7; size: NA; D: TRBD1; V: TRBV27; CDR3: CASRARTGSSYEQYF; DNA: TGTGCCAGCAGGGCCCGGACAGGGAGCTCCTACGAGCAGTACTTC
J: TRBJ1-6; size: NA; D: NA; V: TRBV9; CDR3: CASSGTDKSALHF; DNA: TGTGCCAGCAGCGGGACGGACAAGTCAGCCCTCCACTTT